Included here is one T cell receptor (beta chain) sequence, with context. The antigen is unknown. Unique molecular identifiers were built into the TCR beta cDNA libraries. Some 500,000 cDNA molecules were recovered from an input of roughly 0.95 to 10 million T cells. TCRdb ran MiXCR on the PCR reads and lists one entry per CDR3 protein. The sample includes over 700,000 distinct CDR3 sequences, roughly 27% of them seen just once. This sample stems from a study of post-analysis software for immune sequencing data. Study in general: Some patients lacked subtype; others had relapsing-remitting, secondary progressive or progressive-relapsing disease.

Overall study results and limits: Among multiple sclerosis patients, normalized Chao1 diversity was significantly below that of controls.

This TCR derives from a girl between 5 and 17 years old with multiple sclerosis. Material: blood.

The CDR3 region has the DNA TGTGCCACCAGCAGAGGAGGAGGGTGGGATGAGCAGTTCTTC. It translates to CATSRGGGWDEQFF. This rearrangement joins TRBV15 to TRBJ2-1, with a possible D match to TRBD2 (6 bases). There are 14 residues in the CDR3. Trimming took off 1 base at V and 8 bases at J, with 12 bases between the two ends. Germline V gene data show CDR1 as LNHNV and CDR2 as YYDKDF (reference sequence).